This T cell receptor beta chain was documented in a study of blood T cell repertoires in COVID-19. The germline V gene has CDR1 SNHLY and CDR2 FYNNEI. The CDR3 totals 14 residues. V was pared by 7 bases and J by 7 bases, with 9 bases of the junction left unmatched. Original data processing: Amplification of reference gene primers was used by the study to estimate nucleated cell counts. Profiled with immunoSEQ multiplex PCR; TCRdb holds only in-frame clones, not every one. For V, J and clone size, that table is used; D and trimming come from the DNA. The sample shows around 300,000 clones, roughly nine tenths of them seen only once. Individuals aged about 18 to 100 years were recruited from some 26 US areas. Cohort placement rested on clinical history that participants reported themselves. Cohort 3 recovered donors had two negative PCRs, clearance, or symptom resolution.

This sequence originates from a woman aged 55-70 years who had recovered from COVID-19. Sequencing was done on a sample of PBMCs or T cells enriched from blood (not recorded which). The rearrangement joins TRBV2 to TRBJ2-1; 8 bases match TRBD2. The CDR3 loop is CASTPAGLGNEQFF. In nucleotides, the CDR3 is TGTGCCAGCACCCCGGCGGGACTAGGAAATGAGCAGTTCTTC.